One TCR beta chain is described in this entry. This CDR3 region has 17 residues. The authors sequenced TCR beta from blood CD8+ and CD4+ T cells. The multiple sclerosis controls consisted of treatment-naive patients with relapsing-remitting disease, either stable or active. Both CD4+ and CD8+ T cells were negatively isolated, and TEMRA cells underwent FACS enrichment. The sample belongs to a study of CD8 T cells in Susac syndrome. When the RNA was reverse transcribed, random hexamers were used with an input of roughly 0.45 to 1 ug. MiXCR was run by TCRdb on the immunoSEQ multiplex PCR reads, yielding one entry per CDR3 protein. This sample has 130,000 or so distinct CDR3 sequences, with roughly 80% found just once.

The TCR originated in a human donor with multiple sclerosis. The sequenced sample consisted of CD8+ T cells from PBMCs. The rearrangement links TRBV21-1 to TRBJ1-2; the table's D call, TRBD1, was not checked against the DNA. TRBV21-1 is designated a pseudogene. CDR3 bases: TGTGCCAGCAGCAAAAGCCCTCTGCCCGGGACAGCTTATGGCTACACCTTC. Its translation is CASSKSPLPGTAYGYTF.